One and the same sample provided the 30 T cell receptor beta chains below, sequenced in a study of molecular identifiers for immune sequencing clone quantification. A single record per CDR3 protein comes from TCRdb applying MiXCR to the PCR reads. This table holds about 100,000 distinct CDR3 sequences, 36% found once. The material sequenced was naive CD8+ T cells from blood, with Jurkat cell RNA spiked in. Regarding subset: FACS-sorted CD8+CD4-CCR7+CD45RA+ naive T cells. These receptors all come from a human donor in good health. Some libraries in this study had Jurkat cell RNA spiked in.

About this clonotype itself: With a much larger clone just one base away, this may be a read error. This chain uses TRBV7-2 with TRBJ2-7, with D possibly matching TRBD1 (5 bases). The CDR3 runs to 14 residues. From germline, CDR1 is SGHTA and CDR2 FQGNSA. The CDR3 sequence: CASNLDVGVYEQYF. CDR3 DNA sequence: TGTGCCAGCAACTTAGATGTAGGGGTCTACGAGCAGTACTTC.

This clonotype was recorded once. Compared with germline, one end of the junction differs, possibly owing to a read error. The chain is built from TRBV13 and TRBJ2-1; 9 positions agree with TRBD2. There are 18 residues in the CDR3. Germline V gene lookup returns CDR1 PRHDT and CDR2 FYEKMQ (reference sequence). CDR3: CASSSQFRQREATNAQFF. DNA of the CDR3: TGTGCCAGCAGCTCCCAATTTAGGCAGCGGGAGGCGACCAATGCGCAGTTCTTC.

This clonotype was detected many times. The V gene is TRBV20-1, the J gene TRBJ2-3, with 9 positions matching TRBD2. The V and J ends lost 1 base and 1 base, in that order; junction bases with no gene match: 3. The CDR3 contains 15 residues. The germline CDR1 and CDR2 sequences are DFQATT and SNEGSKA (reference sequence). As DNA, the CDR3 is TGCAGTGCTAGAGTGCGGGAGGGGCGCACAGATACGCAGTATTTT. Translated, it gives CSARVREGRTDTQYF.

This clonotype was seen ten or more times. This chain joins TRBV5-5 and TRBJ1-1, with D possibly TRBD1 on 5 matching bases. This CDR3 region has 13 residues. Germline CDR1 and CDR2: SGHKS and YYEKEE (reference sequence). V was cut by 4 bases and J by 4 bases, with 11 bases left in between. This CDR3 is CASSQDRGTEAFF. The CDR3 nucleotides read TGTGCCAGCAGCCAGGATAGGGGCACTGAAGCTTTCTTT.

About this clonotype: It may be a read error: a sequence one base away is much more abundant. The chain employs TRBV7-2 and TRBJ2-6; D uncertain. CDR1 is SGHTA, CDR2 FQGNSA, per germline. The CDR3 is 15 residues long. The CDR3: CANSLVGSGANVLTF. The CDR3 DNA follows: TGTGCCAACAGCTTAGTGGGGTCTGGGGCCAACGTCCTGACTTTC.

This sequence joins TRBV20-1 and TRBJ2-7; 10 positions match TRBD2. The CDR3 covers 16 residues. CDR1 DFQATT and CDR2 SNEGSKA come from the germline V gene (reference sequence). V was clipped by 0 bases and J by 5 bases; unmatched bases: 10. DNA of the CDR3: TGCAGTGCTAGAGATCGAACTAGCGGGAATGGGGACGAGCAGTACTTC. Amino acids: CSARDRTSGNGDEQYF.

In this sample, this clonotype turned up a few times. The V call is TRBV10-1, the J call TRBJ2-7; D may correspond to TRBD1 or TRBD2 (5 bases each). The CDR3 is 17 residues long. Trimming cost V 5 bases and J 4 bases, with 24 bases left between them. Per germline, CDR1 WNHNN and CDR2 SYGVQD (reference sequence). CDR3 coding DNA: TGCGCCAGCAGTCTCAGCGATACCGGGACGCCAACATACGAGCAGTACTTC. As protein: CASSLSDTGTPTYEQYF.

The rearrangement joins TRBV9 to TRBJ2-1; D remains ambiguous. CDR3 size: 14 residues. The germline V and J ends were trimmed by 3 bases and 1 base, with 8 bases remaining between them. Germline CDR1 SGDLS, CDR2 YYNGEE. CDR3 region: CASSGTTSYNEQFF. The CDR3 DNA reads TGTGCCAGCAGCGGCACTACGTCCTACAATGAGCAGTTCTTC. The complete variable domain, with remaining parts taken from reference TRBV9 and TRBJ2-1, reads DSGVTQTPKHLITATGQRVTLRCSPRSGDLSVYWYQQSLDQGLQFLIQYYNGEERAKGNILERFSAQQFPDLHSELNLSSLELGDSALYFCASSGTTSYNEQFFGPGTRLTVL.

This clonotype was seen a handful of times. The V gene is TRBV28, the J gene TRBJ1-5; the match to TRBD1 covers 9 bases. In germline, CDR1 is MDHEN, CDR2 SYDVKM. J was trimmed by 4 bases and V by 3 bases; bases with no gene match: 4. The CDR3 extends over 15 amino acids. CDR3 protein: CASSLGGTGNQPQHF. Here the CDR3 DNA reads TGTGCCAGCAGTTTGGGCGGGACAGGGAATCAGCCCCAGCATTTT. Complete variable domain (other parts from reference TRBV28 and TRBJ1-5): DVKVTQSSRYLVKRTGEKVFLECVQDMDHENMFWYRQDPGLGLRLIYFSYDVKMKEKGDIPEGYSVSREKKERFSLILESASTNQTSMYLCASSLGGTGNQPQHFGDGTRLSIL.

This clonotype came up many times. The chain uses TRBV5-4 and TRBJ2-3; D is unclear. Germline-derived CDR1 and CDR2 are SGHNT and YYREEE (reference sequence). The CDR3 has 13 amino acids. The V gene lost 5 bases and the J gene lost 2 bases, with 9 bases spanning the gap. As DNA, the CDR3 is TGTGCCAGCAGTTATGTCCCCACAGATACGCAGTATTTT. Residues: CASSYVPTDTQYF. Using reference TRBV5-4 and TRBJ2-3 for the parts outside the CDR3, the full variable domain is ETGVTQSPTHLIKTRGQQVTLRCSSQSGHNTVSWYQQALGQGPQFIFQYYREEENGRGNFPPRFSGLQFPNYSSELNVNALELDDSALYLCASSYVPTDTQYFGPGTRLTVL.

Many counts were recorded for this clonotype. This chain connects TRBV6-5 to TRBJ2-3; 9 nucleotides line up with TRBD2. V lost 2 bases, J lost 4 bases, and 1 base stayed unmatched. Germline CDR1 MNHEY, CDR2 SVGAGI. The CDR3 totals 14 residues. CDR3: CASSYGGGADTQYF. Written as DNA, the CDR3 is TGTGCCAGCAGTTACGGCGGGGGGGCAGATACGCAGTATTTT.

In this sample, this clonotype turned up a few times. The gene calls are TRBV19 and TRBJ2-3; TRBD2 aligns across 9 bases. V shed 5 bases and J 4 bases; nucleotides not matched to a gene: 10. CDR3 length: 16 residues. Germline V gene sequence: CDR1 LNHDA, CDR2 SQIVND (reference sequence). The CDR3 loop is CASSQVAGAVSDTQYF. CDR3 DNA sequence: TGTGCCAGTAGTCAAGTAGCGGGAGCGGTATCAGATACGCAGTATTTT.

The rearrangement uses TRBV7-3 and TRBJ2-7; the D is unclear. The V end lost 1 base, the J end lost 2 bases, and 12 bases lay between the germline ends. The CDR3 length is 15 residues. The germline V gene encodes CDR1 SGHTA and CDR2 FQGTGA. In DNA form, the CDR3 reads TGTGCCAGCAGCTTAATGGCGGAGCCCACCTACGAGCAGTACTTC. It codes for CASSLMAEPTYEQYF.

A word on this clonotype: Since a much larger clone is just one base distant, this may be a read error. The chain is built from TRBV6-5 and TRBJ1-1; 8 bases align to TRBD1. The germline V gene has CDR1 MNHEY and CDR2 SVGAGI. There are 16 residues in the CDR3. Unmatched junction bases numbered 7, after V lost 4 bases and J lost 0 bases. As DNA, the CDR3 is TGTGCCAGCAGTTTAACAGGGGGAAGCATGAACACTGAAGCTTTCTTT. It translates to CASSLTGGSMNTEAFF.

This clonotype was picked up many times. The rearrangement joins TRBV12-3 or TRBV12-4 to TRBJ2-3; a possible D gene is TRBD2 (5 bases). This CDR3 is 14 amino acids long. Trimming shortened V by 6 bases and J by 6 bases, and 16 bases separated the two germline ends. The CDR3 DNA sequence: TGTGCCAGCAGCTCCAGCGGAGGCGGCGATACGCAGTATTTT. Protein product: CASSSSGGGDTQYF.

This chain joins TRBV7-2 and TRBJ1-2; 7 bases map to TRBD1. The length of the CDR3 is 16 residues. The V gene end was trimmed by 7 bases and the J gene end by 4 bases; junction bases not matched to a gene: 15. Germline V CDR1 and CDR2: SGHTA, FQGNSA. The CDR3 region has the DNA TGTGCCAGCACCACAGGGGCCAGGGAGGTAATCTATGGCTACACCTTC. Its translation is CASTTGAREVIYGYTF. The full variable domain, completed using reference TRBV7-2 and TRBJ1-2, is GAGVSQSPSNKVTEKGKDVELRCDPISGHTALYWYRQSLGQGLEFLIYFQGNSAPDKSGLPSDRFSAERTGGSVSTLTIQRTQQEDSAVYLCASTTGAREVIYGYTFGSGTRLTVV.

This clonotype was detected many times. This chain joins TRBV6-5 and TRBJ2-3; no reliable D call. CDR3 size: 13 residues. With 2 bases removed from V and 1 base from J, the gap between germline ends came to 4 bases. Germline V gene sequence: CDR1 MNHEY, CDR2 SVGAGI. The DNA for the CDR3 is TGTGCCAGCAGTTACCGGGGCACAGATACGCAGTATTTT. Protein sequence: CASSYRGTDTQYF.

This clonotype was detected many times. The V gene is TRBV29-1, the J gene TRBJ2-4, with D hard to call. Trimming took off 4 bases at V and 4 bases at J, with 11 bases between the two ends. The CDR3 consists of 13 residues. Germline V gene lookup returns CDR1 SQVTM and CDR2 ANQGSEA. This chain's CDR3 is CSVAEGRKNIQYF. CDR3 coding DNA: TGCAGCGTTGCAGAAGGGCGAAAAAACATTCAGTACTTC.

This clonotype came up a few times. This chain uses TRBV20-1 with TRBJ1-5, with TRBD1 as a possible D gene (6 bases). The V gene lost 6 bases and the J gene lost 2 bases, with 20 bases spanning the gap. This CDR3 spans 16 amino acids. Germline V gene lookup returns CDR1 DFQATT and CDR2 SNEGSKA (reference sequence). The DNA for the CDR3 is TGCAGTGCGACTAACTACAGGGAAAGACGCAATCAGCCCCAGCATTTT. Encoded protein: CSATNYRERRNQPQHF.

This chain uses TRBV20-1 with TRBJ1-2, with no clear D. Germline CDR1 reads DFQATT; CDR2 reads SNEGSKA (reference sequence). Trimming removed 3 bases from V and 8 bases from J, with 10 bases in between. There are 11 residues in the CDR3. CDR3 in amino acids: CSASHRMGYTF. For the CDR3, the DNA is TGCAGTGCTAGTCACCGCATGGGCTACACCTTC.

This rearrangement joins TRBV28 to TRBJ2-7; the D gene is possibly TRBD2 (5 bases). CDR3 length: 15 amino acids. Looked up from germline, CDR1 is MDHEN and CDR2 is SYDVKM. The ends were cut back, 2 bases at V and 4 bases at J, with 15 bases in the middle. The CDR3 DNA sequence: TGTGCCAGCAGTTTAGAGGGCGAGGGTTTTTACGAGCAGTACTTC. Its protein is CASSLEGEGFYEQYF.

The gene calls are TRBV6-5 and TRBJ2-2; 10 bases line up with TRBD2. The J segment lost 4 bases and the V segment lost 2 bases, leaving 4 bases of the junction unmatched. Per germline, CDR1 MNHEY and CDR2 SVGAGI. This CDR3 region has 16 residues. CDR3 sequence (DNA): TGTGCCAGCAGTTACGGCCTAGCGGGAGTCACCGGGGAGCTGTTTTTT. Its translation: CASSYGLAGVTGELFF.

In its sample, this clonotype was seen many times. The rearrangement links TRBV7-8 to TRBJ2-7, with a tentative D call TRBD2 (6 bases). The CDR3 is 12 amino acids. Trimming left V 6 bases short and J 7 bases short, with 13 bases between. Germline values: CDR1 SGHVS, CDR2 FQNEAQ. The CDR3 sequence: CASSSGLLEQYF. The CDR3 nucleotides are TGTGCCAGCAGTTCGGGACTCCTGGAGCAGTACTTC.

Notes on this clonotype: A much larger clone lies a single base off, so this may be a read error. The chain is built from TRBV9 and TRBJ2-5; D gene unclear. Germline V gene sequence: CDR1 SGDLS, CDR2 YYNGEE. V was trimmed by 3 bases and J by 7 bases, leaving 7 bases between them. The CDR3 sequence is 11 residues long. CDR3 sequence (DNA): TGTGCCAGCAGCGATCTGATGACCCAGTACTTC. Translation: CASSDLMTQYF.

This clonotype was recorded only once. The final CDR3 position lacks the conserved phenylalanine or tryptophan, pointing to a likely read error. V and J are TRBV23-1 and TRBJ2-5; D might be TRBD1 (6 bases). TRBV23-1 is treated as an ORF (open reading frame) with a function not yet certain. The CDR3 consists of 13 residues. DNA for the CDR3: TGCGCCAGCAGCCCAGGACAGCAAGAGTCCCAGTACATC. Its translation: CASSPGQQESQYI.

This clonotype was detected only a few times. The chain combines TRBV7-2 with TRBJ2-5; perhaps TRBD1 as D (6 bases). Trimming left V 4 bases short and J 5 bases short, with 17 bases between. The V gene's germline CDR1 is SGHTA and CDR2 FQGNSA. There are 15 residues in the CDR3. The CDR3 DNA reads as TGTGCCAGCAGCTCCCCACCCAGGGGTAGGGAGACCCAGTACTTC. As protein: CASSSPPRGRETQYF.

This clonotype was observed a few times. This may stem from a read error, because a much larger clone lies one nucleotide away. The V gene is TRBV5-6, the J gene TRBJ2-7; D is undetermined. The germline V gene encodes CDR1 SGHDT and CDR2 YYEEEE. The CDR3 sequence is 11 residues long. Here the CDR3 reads CASSPYYELYF. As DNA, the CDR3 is TGTGCCAGCAGCCCTTACTACGAGCTGTACTTC. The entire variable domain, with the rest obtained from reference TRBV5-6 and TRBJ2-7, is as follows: DAGVTQSPTHLIKTRGQQVTLRCSPKSGHDTVSWYQQALGQGPQFIFQYYEEEERQRGNFPDRFSGHQFPNYSSELNVNALLLGDSALYLCASSPYYELYFGPGTRLTVT.

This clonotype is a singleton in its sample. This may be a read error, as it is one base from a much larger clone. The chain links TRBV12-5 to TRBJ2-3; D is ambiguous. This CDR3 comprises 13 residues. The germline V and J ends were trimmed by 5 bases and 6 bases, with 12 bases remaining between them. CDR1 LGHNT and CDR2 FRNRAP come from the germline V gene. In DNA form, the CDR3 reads TGTGCTAGTGGTCATGGAGCAACGGATACGCAGTATTTT. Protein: CASGHGATDTQYF.

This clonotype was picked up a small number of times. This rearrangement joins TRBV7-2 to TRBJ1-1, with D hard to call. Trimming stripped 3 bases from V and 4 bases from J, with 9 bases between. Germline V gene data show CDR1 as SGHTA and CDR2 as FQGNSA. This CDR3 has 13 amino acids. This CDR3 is CASSFPFFTEAFF. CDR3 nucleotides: TGTGCCAGCAGCTTCCCATTTTTCACTGAAGCTTTCTTT.

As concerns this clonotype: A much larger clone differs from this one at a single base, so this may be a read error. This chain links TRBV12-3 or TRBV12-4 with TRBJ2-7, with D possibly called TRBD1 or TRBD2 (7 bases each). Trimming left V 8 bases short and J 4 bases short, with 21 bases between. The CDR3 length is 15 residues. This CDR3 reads CASGNTGEGVYEQYF. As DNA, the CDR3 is TGTGCCAGCGGTAACACAGGGGAGGGGGTATACGAGCAGTACTTC.